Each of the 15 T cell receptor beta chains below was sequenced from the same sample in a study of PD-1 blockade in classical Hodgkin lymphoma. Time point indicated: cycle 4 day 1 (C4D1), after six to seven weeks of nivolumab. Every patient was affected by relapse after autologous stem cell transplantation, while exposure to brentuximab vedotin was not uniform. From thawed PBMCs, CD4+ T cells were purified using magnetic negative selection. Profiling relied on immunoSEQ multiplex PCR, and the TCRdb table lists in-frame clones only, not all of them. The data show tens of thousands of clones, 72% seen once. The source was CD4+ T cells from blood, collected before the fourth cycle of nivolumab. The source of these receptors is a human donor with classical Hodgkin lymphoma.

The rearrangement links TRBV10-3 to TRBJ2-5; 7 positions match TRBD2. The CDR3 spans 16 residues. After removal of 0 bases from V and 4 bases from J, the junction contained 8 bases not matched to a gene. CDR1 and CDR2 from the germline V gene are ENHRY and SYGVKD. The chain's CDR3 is CAISESRGVGTETQYF. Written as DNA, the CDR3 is TGTGCCATCAGTGAGTCCCGGGGGGTTGGCACAGAGACCCAGTACTTC.

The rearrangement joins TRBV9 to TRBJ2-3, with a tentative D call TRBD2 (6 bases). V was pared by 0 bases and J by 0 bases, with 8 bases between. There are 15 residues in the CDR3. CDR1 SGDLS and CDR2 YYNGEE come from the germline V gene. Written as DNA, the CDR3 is TGTGCCAGCAGCGTAGTGGGGGGTAGCACAGATACGCAGTATTTT. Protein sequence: CASSVVGGSTDTQYF.

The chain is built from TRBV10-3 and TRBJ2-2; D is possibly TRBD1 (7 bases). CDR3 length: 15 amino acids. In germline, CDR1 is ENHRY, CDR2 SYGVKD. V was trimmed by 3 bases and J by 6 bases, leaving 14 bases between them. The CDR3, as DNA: TGTGCCATCAGTGACCCTCAGGGGGGATCCGGGGAGCTGTTTTTT. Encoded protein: CAISDPQGGSGELFF.

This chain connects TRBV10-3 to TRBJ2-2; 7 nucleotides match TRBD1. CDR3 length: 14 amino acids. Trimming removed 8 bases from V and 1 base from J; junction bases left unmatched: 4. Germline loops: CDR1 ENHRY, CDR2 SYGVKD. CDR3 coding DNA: TGTGCCATCGCTCAGGGGGTGAACACCGGGGAGCTGTTTTTT. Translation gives CAIAQGVNTGELFF.

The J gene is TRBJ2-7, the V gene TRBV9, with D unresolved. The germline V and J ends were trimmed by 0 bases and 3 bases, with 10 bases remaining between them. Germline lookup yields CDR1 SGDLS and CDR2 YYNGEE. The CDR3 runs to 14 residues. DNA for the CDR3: TGTGCCAGCAGCGTAGGCACAGTAGACTACGAGCAGTACTTC. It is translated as CASSVGTVDYEQYF.

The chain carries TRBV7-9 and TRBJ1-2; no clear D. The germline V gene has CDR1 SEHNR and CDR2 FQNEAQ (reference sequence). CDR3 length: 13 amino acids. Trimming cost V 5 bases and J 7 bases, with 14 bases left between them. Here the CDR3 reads CASSPERVGGYTF. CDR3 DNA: TGTGCCAGCAGCCCAGAGAGGGTGGGTGGCTACACCTTC.

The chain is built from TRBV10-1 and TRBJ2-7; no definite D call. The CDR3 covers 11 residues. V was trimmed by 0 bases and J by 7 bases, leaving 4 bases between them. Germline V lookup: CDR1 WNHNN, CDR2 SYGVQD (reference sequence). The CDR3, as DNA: TGCGCCAGCAGTGAGTCGCGGGAGCAGTACTTC. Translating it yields CASSESREQYF.

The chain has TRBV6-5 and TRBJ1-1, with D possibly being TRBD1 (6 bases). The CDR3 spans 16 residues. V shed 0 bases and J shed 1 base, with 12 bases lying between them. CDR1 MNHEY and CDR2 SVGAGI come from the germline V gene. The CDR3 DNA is TGTGCCAGCAGTTACTCGTTACAGGGCGGGAACACTGAAGCTTTCTTT. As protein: CASSYSLQGGNTEAFF.

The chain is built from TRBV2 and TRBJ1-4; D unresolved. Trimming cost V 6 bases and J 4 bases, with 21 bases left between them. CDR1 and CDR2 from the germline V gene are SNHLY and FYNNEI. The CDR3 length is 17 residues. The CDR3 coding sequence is TGTGCCAGCAGAAAGTATTTAGTCCTACGTGGTAATGAAAAACTGTTTTTT. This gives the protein CASRKYLVLRGNEKLFF.

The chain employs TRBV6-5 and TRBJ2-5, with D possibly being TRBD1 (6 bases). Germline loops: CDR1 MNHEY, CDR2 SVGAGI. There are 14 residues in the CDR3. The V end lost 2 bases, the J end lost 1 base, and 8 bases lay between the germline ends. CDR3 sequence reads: CASSYGGFQETQYF. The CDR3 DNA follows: TGTGCCAGCAGTTACGGGGGCTTCCAAGAGACCCAGTACTTC.

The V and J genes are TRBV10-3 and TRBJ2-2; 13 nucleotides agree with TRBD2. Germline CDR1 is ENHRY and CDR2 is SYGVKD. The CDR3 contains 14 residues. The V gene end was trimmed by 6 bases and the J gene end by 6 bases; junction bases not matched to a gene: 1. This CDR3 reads CAISTSGGAGELFF. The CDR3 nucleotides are TGTGCCATCAGCACTAGCGGGGGGGCCGGGGAGCTGTTTTTT.

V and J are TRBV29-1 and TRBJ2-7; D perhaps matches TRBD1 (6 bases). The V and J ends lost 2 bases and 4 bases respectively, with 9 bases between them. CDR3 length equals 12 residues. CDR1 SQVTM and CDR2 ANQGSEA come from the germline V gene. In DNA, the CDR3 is TGCAGCGTTGAAAGGCAGGGGTACGAGCAGTACTTC. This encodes CSVERQGYEQYF.

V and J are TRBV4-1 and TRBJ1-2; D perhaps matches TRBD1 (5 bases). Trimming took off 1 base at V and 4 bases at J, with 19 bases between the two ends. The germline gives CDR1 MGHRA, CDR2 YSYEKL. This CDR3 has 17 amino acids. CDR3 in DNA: TGCGCCAGCAGCCAAGGGGGGAAGGGTAAAGGAAGCTATGGCTACACCTTC. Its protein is CASSQGGKGKGSYGYTF.

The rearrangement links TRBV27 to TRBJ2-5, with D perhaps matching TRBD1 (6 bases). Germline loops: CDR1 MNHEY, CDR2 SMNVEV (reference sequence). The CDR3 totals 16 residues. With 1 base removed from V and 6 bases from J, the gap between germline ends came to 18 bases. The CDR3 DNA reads TGTGCCAGCAGTTTATATTCCGGACAGATTTCGCAGACCCAGTACTTC. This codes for CASSLYSGQISQTQYF.

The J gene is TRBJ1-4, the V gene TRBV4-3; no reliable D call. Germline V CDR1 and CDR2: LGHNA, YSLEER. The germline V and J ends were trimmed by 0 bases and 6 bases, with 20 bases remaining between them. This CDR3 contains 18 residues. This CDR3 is CASSQDISGGSSYEKLFF. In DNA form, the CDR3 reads TGCGCCAGCAGCCAAGATATAAGTGGCGGGTCTAGTTATGAAAAACTGTTTTTT.